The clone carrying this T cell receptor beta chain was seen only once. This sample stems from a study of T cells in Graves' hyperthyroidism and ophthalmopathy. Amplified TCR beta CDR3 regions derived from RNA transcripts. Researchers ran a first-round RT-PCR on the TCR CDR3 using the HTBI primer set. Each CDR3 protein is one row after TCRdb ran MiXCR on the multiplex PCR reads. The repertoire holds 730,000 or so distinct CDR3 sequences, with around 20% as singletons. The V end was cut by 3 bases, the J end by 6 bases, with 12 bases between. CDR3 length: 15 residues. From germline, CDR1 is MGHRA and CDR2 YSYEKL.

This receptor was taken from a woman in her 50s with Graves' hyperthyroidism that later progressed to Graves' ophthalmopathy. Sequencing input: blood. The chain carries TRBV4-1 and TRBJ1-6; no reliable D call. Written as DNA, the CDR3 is TGCGCCAGCAGCCAGTCGCCCCGAGGTAATTCACCCCTCCACTTT. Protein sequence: CASSQSPRGNSPLHF.